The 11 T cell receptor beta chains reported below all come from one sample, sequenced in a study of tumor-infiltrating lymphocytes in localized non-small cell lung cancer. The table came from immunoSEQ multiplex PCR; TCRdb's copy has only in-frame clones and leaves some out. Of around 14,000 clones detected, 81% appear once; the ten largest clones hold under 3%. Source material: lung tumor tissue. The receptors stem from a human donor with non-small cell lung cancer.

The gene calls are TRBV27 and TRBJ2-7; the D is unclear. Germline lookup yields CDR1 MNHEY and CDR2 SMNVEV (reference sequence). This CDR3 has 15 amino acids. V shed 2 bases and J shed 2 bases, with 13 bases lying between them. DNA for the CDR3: TGTGCCAGCAGTTTAGCGACGACTCCGGCCTACGAGCAGTACTTC. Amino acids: CASSLATTPAYEQYF.

The CDR3 is CSVVSINYGYTF. The CDR3 region has the DNA TGCAGCGTTGTTTCGATAAACTATGGCTACACCTTC. J is TRBJ1-2 and V is TRBV29-1; D is unresolved. Trimming pared 4 bases from V and 2 bases from J, leaving 8 bases between. The CDR3 spans 12 residues. The germline gives CDR1 SQVTM, CDR2 ANQGSEA.

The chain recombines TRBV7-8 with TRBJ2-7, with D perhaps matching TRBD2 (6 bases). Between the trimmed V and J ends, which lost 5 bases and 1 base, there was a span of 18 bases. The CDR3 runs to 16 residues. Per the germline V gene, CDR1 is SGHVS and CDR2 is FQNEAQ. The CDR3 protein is CASSASRDWGSYEQYF. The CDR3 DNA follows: TGTGCCAGCAGCGCATCCCGGGACTGGGGATCCTACGAGCAGTACTTC.

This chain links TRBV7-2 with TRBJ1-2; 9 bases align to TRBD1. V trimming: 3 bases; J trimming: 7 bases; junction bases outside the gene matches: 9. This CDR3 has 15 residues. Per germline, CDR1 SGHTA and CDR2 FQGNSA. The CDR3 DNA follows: TGTGCCAGCAGCTTTGGTGGACAGGGGCTCACTGGCTACACCTTC. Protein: CASSFGGQGLTGYTF.

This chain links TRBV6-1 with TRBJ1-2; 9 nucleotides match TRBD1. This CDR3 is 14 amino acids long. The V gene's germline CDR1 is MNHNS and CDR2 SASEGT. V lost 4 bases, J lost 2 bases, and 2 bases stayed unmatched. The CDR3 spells CASSVGTGNYGYTF. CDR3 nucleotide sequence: TGTGCCAGCAGTGTGGGGACAGGGAACTATGGCTACACCTTC.

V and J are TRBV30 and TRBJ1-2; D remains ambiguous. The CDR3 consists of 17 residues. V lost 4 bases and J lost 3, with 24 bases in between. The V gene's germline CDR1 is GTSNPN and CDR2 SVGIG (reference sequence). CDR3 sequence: CAWTLSPTSVRHYGYTF. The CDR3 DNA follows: TGTGCCTGGACCCTCTCCCCTACAAGCGTAAGACACTATGGCTACACCTTC. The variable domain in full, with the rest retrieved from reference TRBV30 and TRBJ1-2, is SQTIHQWPATLVQPVGSPLSLECTVEGTSNPNLYWYRQAAGRGLQLLFYSVGIGQISSEVPQNLSASRPQDRQFILSSKKLLLSDSGFYLCAWTLSPTSVRHYGYTFGSGTRLTVV.

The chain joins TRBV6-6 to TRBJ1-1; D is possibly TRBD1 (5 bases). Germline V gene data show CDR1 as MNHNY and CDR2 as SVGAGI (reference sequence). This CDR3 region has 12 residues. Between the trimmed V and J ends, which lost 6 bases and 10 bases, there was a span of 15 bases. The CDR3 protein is CASSLLGESAFF. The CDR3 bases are TGTGCCAGCAGCCTACTAGGGGAATCAGCTTTCTTT.

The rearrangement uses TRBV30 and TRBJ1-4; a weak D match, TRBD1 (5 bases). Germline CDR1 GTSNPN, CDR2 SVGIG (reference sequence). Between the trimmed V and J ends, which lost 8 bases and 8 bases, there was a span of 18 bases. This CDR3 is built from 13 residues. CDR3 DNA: TGTGCCGGAGCGGGCGAGGGGAGGGAAAAACTGTTTTTT. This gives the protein CAGAGEGREKLFF. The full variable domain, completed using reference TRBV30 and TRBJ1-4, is SQTIHQWPATLVQPVGSPLSLECTVEGTSNPNLYWYRQAAGRGLQLLFYSVGIGQISSEVPQNLSASRPQDRQFILSSKKLLLSDSGFYLCAGAGEGREKLFFGSGTQLSVL.

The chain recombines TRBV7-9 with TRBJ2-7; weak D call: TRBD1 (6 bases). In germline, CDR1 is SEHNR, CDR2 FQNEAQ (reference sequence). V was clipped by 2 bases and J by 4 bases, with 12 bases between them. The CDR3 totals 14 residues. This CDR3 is CASSLPLGQYEQYF. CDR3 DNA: TGTGCCAGCAGCTTACCCCTAGGACAGTACGAGCAGTACTTC.

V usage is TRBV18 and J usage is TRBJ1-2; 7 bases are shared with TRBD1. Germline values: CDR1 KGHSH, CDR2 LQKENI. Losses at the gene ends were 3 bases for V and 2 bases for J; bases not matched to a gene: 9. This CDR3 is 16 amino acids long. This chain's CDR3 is CASSPFFPGQNYGYTF. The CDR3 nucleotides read TGTGCCAGCTCACCCTTCTTTCCGGGACAGAACTATGGCTACACCTTC. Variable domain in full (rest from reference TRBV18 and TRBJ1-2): NAGVMQNPRHLVRRRGQEARLRCSPMKGHSHVYWYRQLPEEGLKFMVYLQKENIIDESGMPKERFSAEFPKEGPSILRIQQVVRGDSAAYFCASSPFFPGQNYGYTFGSGTRLTVV.

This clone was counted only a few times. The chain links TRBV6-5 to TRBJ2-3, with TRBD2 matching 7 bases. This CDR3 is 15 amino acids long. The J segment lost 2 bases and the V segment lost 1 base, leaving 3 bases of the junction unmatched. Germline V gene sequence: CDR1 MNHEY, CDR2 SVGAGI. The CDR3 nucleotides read TGTGCCAGCAGTTACTTTCTAGCGGACACAGATACGCAGTATTTT. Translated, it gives CASSYFLADTDTQYF.